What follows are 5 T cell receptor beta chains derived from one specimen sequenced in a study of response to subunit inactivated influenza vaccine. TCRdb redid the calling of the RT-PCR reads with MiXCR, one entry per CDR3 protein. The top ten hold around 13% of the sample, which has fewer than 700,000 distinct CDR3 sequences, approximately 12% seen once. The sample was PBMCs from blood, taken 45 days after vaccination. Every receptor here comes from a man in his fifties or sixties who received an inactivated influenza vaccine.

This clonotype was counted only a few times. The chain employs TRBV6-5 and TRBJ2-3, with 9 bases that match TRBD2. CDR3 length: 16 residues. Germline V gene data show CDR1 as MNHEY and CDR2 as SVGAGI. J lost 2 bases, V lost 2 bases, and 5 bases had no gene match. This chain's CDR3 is CASSYTLAGLTDTQYF. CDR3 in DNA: TGTGCCAGCAGTTACACCCTAGCGGGGCTCACAGATACGCAGTATTTT.

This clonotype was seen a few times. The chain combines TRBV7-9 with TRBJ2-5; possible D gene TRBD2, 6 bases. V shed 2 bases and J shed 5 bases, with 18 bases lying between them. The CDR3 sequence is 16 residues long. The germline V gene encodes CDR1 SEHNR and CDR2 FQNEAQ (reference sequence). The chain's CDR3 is CASSLIFRGGGETQYF. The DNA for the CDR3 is TGTGCCAGCAGCTTAATTTTTAGGGGAGGCGGGGAGACCCAGTACTTC. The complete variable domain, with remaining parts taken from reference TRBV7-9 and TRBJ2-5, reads DTGVSQNPRHKITKRGQNVTFRCDPISEHNRLYWYRQTLGQGPEFLTYFQNEAQLEKSRLLSDRFSAERPKGSFSTLEIQRTEQGDSAMYLCASSLIFRGGGETQYFGPGTRLLVL.

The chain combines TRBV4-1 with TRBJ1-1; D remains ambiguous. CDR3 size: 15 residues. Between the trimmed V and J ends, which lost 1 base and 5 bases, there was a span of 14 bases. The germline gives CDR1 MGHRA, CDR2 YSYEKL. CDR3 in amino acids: CASSQAQTGVTEAFF. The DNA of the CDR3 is TGCGCCAGCAGCCAAGCCCAGACCGGGGTAACTGAAGCTTTCTTT.

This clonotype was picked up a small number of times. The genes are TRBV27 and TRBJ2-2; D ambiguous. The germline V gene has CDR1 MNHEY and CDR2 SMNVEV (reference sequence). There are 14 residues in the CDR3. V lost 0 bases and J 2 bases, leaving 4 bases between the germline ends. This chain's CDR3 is CASSLSPNTGELFF. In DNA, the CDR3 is TGTGCCAGCAGTTTATCGCCAAACACCGGGGAGCTGTTTTTT.

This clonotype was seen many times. In DNA, the CDR3 is TGTGCCAGCAGAACTATCCGACGGGGACAGGGAGGGGACGAGCAGTACTTC. Translating it yields CASRTIRRGQGGDEQYF. The V gene is TRBV28, the J gene TRBJ2-7; 9 bases fit TRBD1. Germline V gene lookup returns CDR1 MDHEN and CDR2 SYDVKM. The CDR3 is made up of 17 amino acids. V was pared by 6 bases and J by 5 bases, with 17 bases of the junction left unmatched.